This T cell receptor (beta chain) was identified in a study of blood T cell repertoires in COVID-19. About the research overall: Specimens from acute and convalescent COVID-19 originated in the United States, Italy and Spain.

This CDR3 spans 18 amino acids. The germline V gene has CDR1 KGHSH and CDR2 LQKENI. J lost 2 bases, V lost 3 bases, and 7 bases had no gene match. Clones were read by immunoSEQ multiplex PCR, and TCRdb kept only the in-frame ones, dropping some. The data hold hundreds of thousands of clones, with 90% observed a single time. Specimen: PBMCs or T cells enriched from blood (not recorded which). The gene calls are TRBV18 and TRBJ2-5; TRBD2 aligns across 15 bases. This TCR was recovered from a woman under 30 with acute COVID-19. For the CDR3, the DNA is TGTGCCAGCTCACCCGGACTAGCGGGAGGGCCCCGGCAAGAGACCCAGTACTTC. Amino acid sequence: CASSPGLAGGPRQETQYF.